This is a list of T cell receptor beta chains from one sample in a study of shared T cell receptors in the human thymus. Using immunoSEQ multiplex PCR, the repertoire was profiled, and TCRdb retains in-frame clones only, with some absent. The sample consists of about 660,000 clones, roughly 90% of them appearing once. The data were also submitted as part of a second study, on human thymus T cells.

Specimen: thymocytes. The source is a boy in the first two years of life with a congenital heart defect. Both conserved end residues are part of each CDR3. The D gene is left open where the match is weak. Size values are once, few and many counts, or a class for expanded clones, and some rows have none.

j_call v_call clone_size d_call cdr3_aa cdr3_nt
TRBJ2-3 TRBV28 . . CASSLTSRESTDTQYF TGTGCCAGCAGTCTAACTAGCAGAGAAAGCACAGATACGCAGTATTTT
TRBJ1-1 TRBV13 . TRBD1 CASSQGQGENTEAFF TGTGCCAGCAGCCAAGGACAGGGGGAGAACACTGAAGCTTTCTTT
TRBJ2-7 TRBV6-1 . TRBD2 CASSPRGAYEQYF TGTGCCAGCAGTCCTCGGGGGGCCTACGAGCAGTACTTC
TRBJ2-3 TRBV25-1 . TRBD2 CASSESAGGSRVQYF TGTGCCAGCAGTGAAAGTGCGGGAGGCTCGAGAGTGCAGTATTTT
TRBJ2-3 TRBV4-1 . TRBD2 CASSHQTSGGSTDTQYF TGCGCCAGCAGCCACCAAACTAGCGGGGGTAGCACAGATACGCAGTATTTT
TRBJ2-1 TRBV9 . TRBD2 CASSVYRDYPHNEQFF TGTGCCAGCAGCGTTTACCGGGACTATCCCCACAATGAGCAGTTCTTC
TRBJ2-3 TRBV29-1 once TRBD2 CSVEGVYLAGPPDTQYF TGCAGCGTTGAAGGAGTGTACCTAGCGGGTCCCCCAGATACGCAGTATTTT
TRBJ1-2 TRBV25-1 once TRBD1 CASTPASRGRMGYGYTF TGTGCCAGCACCCCCGCGTCCAGGGGGCGGATGGGCTATGGCTACACCTTC
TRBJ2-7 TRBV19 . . CASSSNYEQYF TGTGCCAGTAGTTCCAACTACGAGCAGTACTTC
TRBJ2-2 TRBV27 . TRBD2 CASTGEVAGLNTGELFF TGTGCCAGCACCGGAGAGGTAGCGGGATTAAACACCGGGGAGCTGTTTTTT
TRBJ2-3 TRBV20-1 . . CSASITDTQYF TGCAGTGCTAGTATAACAGATACGCAGTATTTT
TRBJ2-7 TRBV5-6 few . CASSLSQTGYEQYF TGTGCCAGCAGCTTGAGTCAGACAGGCTACGAGCAGTACTTC
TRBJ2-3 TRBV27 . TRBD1 CASSSGTGGLYTDTQYF TGTGCCAGCAGTTCCGGGACAGGGGGCCTCTACACAGATACGCAGTATTTT
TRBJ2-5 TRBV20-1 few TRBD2 CSCGRGRTQYF TGCTCGTGCGGGAGAGGGAGGACCCAGTACTTC
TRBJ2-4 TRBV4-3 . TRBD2 CASSQGRGGSGLAKNIQYF TGCGCCAGCAGCCAAGGCCGGGGCGGGAGTGGGCTAGCCAAAAACATTCAGTACTTC
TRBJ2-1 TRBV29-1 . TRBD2 CSARSGTSGISSYNEQFF TGCAGCGCCCGATCGGGGACTAGCGGGATCAGCTCCTACAATGAGCAGTTCTTC
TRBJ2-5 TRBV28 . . CASSSLDRAIAGSQETQYF TGTGCCAGCAGTTCCCTCGACAGGGCGATAGCGGGAAGCCAAGAGACCCAGTACTTC
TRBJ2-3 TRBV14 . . CASSQDGPDTQYF TGTGCCAGCAGCCAAGATGGCCCAGATACGCAGTATTTT
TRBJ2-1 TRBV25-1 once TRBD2 CASSEPPRGRRYNEQFF TGTGCCAGCAGTGAGCCCCCCCGCGGGAGACGGTACAATGAGCAGTTCTTC
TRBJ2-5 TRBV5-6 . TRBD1 CASSSGGQEETQYF TGTGCCAGCAGCTCAGGCGGACAGGAAGAGACCCAGTACTTC
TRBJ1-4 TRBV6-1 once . CASSPGTIVEKLFF TGTGCCAGCAGCCCCGGGACTATAGTTGAAAAACTGTTTTTT
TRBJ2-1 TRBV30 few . CAWMASSYNEQFF TGTGCCTGGATGGCTAGCAGCTACAATGAGCAGTTCTTC
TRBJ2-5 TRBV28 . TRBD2 CASSYLWTSGPKETQYF TGTGCCAGCAGCTACCTTTGGACTAGCGGCCCTAAAGAGACCCAGTACTTC
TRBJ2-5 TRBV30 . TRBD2 CARPWSSGTQETQYF TGTGCCCGACCCTGGTCTAGCGGAACCCAAGAGACCCAGTACTTC
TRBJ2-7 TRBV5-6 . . CASSFLQDAYEQYF TGTGCCAGCAGCTTCCTACAGGACGCCTACGAGCAGTACTTC
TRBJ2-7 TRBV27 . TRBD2 CASSPLGLAGGPTAYEQYF TGTGCCAGCAGTCCCCTCGGACTAGCGGGAGGACCCACCGCCTACGAGCAGTACTTC
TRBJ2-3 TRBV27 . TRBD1 CASSPWTGTSTDTQYF TGTGCCAGCAGTCCATGGACAGGGACTAGCACAGATACGCAGTATTTT
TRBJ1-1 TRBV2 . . CASRINRVGTEAFF TGTGCCAGCAGGATCAACAGGGTGGGGACTGAAGCTTTCTTT
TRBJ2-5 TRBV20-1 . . CSHWRKETQYF TGCAGTCACTGGCGGAAAGAGACCCAGTACTTC
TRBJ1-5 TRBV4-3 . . CASSQDPPEGGAAHLYQPQHF TGCGCCAGCAGCCAAGATCCCCCCGAAGGGGGGGCCGCTCACCTCTATCAGCCCCAGCATTTT
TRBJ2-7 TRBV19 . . CASSMEGTYYEQYF TGTGCCAGTAGTATGGAGGGCACCTACTACGAGCAGTACTTC
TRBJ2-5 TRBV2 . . CASRYYRAGQETQYF TGTGCCAGCAGATACTACAGGGCCGGACAAGAGACCCAGTACTTC
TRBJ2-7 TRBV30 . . CACKTWRRNEQYF TGTGCCTGCAAGACTTGGAGGCGGAACGAGCAGTACTTC
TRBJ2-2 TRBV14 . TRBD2 CASSQRGGGELFF TGTGCCAGCAGCCAACGGGGGGGCGGGGAGCTGTTTTTT
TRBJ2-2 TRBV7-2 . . CASSLMAGVIGELFF TGTGCCAGCAGCTTAATGGCAGGGGTAATCGGGGAGCTGTTTTTT
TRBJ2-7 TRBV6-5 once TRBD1 CASSVDQGVYEQYF TGTGCCAGCAGTGTGGATCAGGGGGTTTACGAGCAGTACTTC
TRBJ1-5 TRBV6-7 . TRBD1 CASTVDPGQGRNQPQHF TGTGCCAGCACCGTAGACCCAGGACAGGGGAGAAATCAGCCCCAGCATTTT
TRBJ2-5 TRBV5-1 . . CASSPRGARETQYF TGCGCCAGCAGTCCCAGGGGGGCTAGAGAGACCCAGTACTTC
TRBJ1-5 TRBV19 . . CASRPGTLSSNQPQHF TGTGCCAGTAGGCCCGGGACACTCAGTAGCAATCAGCCCCAGCATTTT
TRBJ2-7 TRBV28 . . CASSPRQVNSYEQYF TGTGCCAGCAGTCCCCGACAGGTTAACTCCTACGAGCAGTACTTC
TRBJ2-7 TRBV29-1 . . CSVRENEQYF TGCAGCGTTCGCGAAAACGAGCAGTACTTC
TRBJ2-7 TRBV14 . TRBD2 CASSQARPHQLAGHPYEQYF TGTGCCAGCAGCCAAGCCAGACCCCACCAACTAGCGGGACATCCCTACGAGCAGTACTTC
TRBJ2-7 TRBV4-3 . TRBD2 CASSQDRAGGPFASEQYF TGCGCCAGCAGCCAAGATAGGGCGGGAGGGCCCTTCGCCTCCGAGCAGTACTTC
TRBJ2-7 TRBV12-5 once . CASGLGGGYEQYF TGTGCTAGTGGTTTGGGAGGCGGCTACGAGCAGTACTTC
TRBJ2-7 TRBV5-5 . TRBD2 CASSFDGGSDNEQYF TGTGCCAGCAGCTTTGATGGCGGGAGCGATAACGAGCAGTACTTC